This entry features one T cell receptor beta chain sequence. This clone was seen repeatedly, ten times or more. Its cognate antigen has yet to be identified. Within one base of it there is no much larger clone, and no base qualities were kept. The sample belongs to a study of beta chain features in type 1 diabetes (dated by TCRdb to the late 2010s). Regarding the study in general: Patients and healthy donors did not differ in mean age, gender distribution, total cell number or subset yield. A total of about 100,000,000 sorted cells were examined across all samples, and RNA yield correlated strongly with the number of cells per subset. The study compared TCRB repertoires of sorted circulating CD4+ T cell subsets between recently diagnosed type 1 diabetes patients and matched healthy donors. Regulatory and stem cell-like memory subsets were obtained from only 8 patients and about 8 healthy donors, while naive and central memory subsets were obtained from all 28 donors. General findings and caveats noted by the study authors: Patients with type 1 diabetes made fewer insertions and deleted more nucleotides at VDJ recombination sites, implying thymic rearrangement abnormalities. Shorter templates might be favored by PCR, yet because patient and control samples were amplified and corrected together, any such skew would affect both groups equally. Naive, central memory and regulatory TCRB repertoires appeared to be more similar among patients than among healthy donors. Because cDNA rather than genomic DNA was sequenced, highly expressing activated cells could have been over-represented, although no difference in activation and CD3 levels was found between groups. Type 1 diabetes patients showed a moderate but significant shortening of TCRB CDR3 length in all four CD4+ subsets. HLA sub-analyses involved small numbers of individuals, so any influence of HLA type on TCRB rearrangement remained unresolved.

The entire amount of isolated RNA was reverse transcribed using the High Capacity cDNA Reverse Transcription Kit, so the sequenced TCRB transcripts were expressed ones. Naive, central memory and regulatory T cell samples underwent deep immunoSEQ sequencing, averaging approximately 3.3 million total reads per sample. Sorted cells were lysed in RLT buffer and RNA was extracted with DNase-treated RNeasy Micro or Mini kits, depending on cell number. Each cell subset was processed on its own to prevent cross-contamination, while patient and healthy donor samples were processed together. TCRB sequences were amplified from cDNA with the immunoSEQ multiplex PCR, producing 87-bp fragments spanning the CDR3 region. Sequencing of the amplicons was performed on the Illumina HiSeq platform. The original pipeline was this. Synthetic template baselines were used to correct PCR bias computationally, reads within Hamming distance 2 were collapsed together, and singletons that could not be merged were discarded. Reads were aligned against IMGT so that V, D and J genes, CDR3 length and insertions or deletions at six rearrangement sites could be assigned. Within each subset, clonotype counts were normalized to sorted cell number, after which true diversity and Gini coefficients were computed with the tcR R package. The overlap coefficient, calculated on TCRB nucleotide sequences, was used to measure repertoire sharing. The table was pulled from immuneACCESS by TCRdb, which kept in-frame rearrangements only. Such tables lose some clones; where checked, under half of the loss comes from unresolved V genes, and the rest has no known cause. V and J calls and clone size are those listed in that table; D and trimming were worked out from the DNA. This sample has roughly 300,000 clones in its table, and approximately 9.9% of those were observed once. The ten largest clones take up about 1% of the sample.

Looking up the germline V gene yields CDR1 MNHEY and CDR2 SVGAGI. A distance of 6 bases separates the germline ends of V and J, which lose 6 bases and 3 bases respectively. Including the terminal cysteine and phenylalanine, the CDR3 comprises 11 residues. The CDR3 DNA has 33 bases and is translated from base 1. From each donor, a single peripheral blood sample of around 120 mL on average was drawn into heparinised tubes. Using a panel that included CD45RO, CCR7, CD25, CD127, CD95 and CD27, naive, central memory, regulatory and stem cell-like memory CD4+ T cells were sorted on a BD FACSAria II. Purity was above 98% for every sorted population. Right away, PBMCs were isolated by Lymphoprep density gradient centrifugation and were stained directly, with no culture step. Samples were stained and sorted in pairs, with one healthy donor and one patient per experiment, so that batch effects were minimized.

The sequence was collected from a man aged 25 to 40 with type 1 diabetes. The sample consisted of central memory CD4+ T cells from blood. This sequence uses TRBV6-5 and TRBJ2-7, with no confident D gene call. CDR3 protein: CASSRNYEQYF. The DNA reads TGTGCCAGCAGCAGGAACTACGAGCAGTACTTC.